This T cell receptor (beta chain) was recovered during a study of a mutant IDH1 vaccine in newly diagnosed glioma. Overall study context: Those enrolled had earlier been treated with radiotherapy, temozolomide, or both, mostly both.

Germline V gene lookup returns CDR1 KGHSH and CDR2 LQKENI. J lost 1 base, V lost 0 bases, and 8 bases had no gene match. The CDR3 contains 17 residues. Sample time point: baseline, week 1 (first vaccination visit). Noted treatment: pre-vaccination baseline after standard-of-care therapy. Only in-frame clones appear in the TCRdb table, and some are missing; sequencing was by immunoSEQ multiplex PCR. The sample includes approximately 88,000 clones, about four fifths of them seen just once. The chain links TRBV18 to TRBJ2-5, with 7 bases fitting TRBD2. This receptor was obtained from a man in his forties with glioma. This specimen consisted of PBMCs, obtained from a glioma patient treated with radiotherapy, temozolomide or both. CDR3 residues: CASSPPMGGSFQETQYF. The CDR3 DNA reads TGTGCCAGCTCACCACCGATGGGCGGGAGCTTCCAAGAGACCCAGTACTTC.